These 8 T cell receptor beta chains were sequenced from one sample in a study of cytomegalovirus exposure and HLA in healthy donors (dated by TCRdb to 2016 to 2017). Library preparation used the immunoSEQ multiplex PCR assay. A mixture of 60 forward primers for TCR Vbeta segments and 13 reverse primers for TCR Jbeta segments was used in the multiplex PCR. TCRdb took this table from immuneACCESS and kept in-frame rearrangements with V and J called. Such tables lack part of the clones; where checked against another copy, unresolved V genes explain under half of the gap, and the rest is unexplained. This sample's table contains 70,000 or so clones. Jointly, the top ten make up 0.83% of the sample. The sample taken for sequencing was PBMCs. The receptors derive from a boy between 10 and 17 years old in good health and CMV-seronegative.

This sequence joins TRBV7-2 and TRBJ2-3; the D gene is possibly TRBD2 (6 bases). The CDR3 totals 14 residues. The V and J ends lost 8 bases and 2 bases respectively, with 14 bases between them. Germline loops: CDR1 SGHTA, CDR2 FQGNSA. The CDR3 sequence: CASPSGLATDTQYF. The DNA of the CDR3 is TGTGCCAGCCCCAGCGGGCTAGCCACAGATACGCAGTATTTT.

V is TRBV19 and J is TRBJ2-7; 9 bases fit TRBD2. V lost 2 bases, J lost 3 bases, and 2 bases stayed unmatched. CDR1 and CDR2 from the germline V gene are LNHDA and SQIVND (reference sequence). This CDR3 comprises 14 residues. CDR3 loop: CASSINSGSYEQYF. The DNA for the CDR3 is TGTGCCAGTAGTATAAATAGCGGGAGCTACGAGCAGTACTTC.

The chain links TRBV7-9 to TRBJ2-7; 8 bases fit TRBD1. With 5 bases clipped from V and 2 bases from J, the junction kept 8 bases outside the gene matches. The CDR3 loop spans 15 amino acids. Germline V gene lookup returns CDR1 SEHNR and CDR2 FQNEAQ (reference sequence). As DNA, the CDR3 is TGTGCCAGCAGCCCTACTCCGGGACAGGCCTACGAGCAGTACTTC. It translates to CASSPTPGQAYEQYF. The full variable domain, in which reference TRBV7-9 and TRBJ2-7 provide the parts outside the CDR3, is DTGVSQNPRHKITKRGQNVTFRCDPISEHNRLYWYRQTLGQGPEFLTYFQNEAQLEKSRLLSDRFSAERPKGSFSTLEIQRTEQGDSAMYLCASSPTPGQAYEQYFGPGTRLTVT.

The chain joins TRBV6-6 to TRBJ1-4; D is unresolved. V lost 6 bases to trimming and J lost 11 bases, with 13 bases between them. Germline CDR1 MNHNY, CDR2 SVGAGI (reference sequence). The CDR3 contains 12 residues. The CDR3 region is CASSPPGSKLFF. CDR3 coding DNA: TGTGCCAGCAGCCCCCCGGGAAGTAAACTGTTTTTT.

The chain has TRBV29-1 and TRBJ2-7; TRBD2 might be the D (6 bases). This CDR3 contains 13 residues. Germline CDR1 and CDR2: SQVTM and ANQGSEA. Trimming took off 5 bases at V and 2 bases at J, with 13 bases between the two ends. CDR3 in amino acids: CSVSGGPTYEQYF. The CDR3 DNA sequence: TGCAGCGTTTCCGGGGGACCGACCTACGAGCAGTACTTC.

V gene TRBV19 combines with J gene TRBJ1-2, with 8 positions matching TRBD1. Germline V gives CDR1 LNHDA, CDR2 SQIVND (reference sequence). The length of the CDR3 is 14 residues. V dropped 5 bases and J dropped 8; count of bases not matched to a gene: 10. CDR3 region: CASSANQGAGGYTF. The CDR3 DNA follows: TGTGCCAGTAGTGCCAACCAGGGGGCGGGAGGCTACACCTTC. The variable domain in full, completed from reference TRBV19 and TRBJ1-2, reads DGGITQSPKYLFRKEGQNVTLSCEQNLNHDAMYWYRQDPGQGLRLIYYSQIVNDFQKGDIAEGYSVSREKKESFPLTVTSAQKNPTAFYLCASSANQGAGGYTFGSGTRLTVV.

Written as DNA, the CDR3 is TGTGCCAGCAGATCAGGACAGTACCTTGAAGCTTTCTTT. Translated: CASRSGQYLEAFF. The rearrangement links TRBV6-1 to TRBJ1-1; tentative D call: TRBD1 (6 bases). Trimming removed 6 bases at V and 7 bases at J, with 15 bases between. There are 13 residues in the CDR3. Germline V CDR1 and CDR2: MNHNS, SASEGT.

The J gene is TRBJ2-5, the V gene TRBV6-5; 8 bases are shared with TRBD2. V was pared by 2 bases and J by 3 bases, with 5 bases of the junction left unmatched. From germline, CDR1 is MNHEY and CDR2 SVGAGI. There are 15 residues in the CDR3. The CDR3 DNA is TGTGCCAGCAGTTACGGCGGGGGGCGCGAAGAGACCCAGTACTTC. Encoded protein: CASSYGGGREETQYF.